The TCR beta chain described here comes from a study of cytomegalovirus exposure and HLA in healthy donors (TCRdb year 2017). About the study as a whole: An earlier analysis of a few hundred of the donors reported about 260 Gb of sequence data and around 120 million unique TCR beta sequences obtained from roughly 180 million T cells. The study aimed to test whether cataloging public T cell receptors could reveal signatures of past pathogen exposure. A later genetic analysis used genome-wide SNP genotypes for about 60% of the roughly 670 donors, treating that subset as a discovery cohort. Four or five DR-DQ haplotypes were treated as single units for association and clustering because of strong linkage in the cohort. HLA typing included class I and class II loci at four-digit resolution. Among the approximately 420 genotyped donors, around 81% belonged to the genetic ancestry cluster associated with self-reported Caucasian donors. Typing coverage differed by locus: A, B, C, DRB1 and DQB1 were typed in about 620-630 donors, DQA1 in about 510, DPA1 in over 600, and DPB1 in 400 to 480. About 320 gigabases of sequencing data and tens of millions of unique TCR sequences were included in an early release covering 550 to 800 HLA-typed donors. To predict cytomegalovirus infection status, the study brought together high-throughput TCR immunosequencing, statistical association of individual TCRs with disease status, and machine learning. A later analysis re-examined previously published TCR beta repertoires from more than 600 donors and added high-resolution HLA genotyping to investigate patterns of TCR occurrence. Across under 500 genotyped donors of the cohort, an average of roughly 200,000 unique TCR beta nucleotide sequences per donor were sequenced, and 15% to 20% of those sequences were non-productive. Rather than using new phenotypic data, the later analysis identified candidate immune exposures from TCR beta sequences and from how often those sequences occurred across donors. Besides the first cohort of approximately 670 subjects, a separate validation cohort made up of over 95 different subjects was used. Donor age, sex, ethnicity and CMV serostatus were compiled together with the repertoire data. The study profiled the T cell repertoires of hundreds of subjects by immunosequencing and related them to cytomegalovirus serostatus. An earlier analysis of some 600 of the donors applied high-throughput TCR beta sequencing to assess whether each TCR beta V gene segment acted as functional or pseudogenic. Every repertoire in the discovery cohort had been generated on one and the same sequencing platform.

The library was prepared using the immunoSEQ multiplex PCR assay. For the multiplex PCR, a mixture combining 60 forward primers for TCR Vbeta segments and 13 reverse primers for TCR Jbeta segments was used. The CDR3 region of rearranged TCR beta genes was amplified from genomic DNA with a multiplex PCR assay. The Illumina HiSeq System was used to sequence the amplified TCR beta libraries as 87-base-pair reads. The study's processing was this. A later analysis counted about 82 million unique TCR beta chains across the 500 to 850 repertoires, and roughly 11 million of these chains were shared by at least two donors. To remove PCR and sequencing errors, raw reads were error-corrected and collapsed into unique sequences using a nearest-neighbor algorithm that merged closely related sequences. V, D and J gene segments were assigned by aligning CDR3 sequences to IMGT reference sequences. For a sequence to be retained, a match of at least six nucleotides was required to both a V gene segment and a J gene segment. A rearrangement was called productive if the CDR3 had no stop codons and remained in frame with V and J, and every other rearrangement was called non-productive. Following IMGT convention, CDR3 was defined as the stretch from the second conserved V-encoded cysteine to the conserved J-encoded phenylalanine. In an earlier analysis of around 540 of the donors, sequences lacking an unambiguous match to a single V gene segment were excluded. An earlier analysis of under 750 of the donors called V segments functional above 56.7% productive rearrangements and segregating when the between-donor standard deviation exceeded 5%. A statistical classification framework was built for diagnosing cytomegalovirus status from the catalog of TCR beta chain sequences. V and J gene assignment, in a later analysis, came from comparing TCR nucleotide sequences with IMGT/GENE-DB human TR gene sequences. A later analysis assigned CDR3 sequences and most-parsimonious VDJ recombination scenarios with the TCRdist pipeline. In a later analysis, each TCR beta chain was defined by its CDR3 amino acid sequence together with its V-gene family, and reads lacking a unique V-gene family were excluded. In a later analysis, approximately 590 highly shared, low-generation-probability nucleotide sequences were removed to address suspected cross-contamination and a sequencing artifact. In a later analysis, a clonal expansion index for each public chain was calculated from normalized within-repertoire ranks of inferred template counts. In a later analysis, generation probabilities were computed with a VDJ recombination model fitted to out-of-frame rearrangements, and the resulting probabilities were checked against IGoR. Hypergeometric tests were used in a later analysis to score TCR-TCR, TCR-HLA and TCR-CMV co-occurrence, with a repertoire-size bias correction applied to the TCR pairs. To estimate false discovery rates, a later analysis permuted the HLA or CMV assignments 20 times. In a later analysis, co-occurring TCRs were grouped using DBSCAN, with TCRdist sequence similarity added in when clustering inside HLA-allele-positive subsets. Repertoires with fewer than 30,000 or more than 120,000 public chains were left out of co-occurrence clustering, as were about 5 repertoires with anomalous nucleotide sharing. Drawn from immuneACCESS, this table holds only the in-frame rearrangements with V and J called that TCRdb kept. Clones are partly lost; checked studies trace under half to an unresolved V gene and leave the rest unexplained. The DNA gave D and trimming, while V, J and clone size come from that table. In this sample the table shows 130,000 to 150,000 clones, 65% to 90% of which occur a single time. Less than 3% of the sample belongs to the ten largest clones.

The cohort comprised some 700 healthy bone marrow donors. All cohort members were sampled while nominally healthy, although unrecorded immune exposures were likely present. The donor was CMV seronegative and belonged to the group of under 400 seronegative cohort members. A peripheral blood sample was collected from each donor, and TCR beta sequencing was performed on peripheral blood mononuclear cells. The Qiagen DNeasy Blood Extraction Kit was used to extract genomic DNA from the blood cell samples. Results the study describes overall, beyond this receptor: A cluster of highly shared sequence variants was judged likely to represent a technical artifact of the sequencing pipeline. Compared with the approximately 700-donor mean, donors in an Asian-associated ancestry cluster had fewer N-insertions in productive TCRs, according to a later genetic analysis. Because some donors lacked HLA typing at each locus, the association tests relied only on the typed subset. Because counts were too low, roughly 17 rarely observed V segments, including chromosome 9 orphons, were left out of the earlier analysis of several hundred of the donors. Sequencing depth was assumed to be roughly uniform across donors in the presence/absence analyses, though that assumption may not hold. The classifier was reported to diagnose cytomegalovirus status with high specificity and sensitivity in both the original cohort and the validation cohort. At a false discovery rate of 0.05, a later analysis linked fewer than 20,000 TCR beta sequences to specific HLA alleles. Most TCR sequences were observed very rarely across donors, whereas some public TCRs were present in many individuals. In a later analysis, most CMV-associated TCR beta chains were found to appear HLA-restricted, with HLA associations seemingly driven largely by CMV exposure. In a later analysis, several top co-occurrence clusters were reported to appear linked to parvovirus B19, influenza, CMV and Epstein-Barr virus. Three of the identified cytomegalovirus-associated TCR beta chains were confirmed in vitro to be specific for cytomegalovirus antigens. In an earlier analysis of fewer than 750 of the donors, most TCR beta V segments were observed in productive rearrangements about 87% or about 30% of the time, broadly matching IMGT annotations. It was suggested by the authors that the approach could potentially be generalized to other disease states and immunological phenotypes. In this cohort, only TCR beta chains were sequenced, and detectable features were limited by the absence of alpha or paired-chain data. Linkage disequilibrium might explain the correlated functional status among segregating V segments, but an unknown experimental factor could not be ruled out. When HLA alleles, especially DR and DQ, strongly co-occurred, TCR associations were difficult to assign to individual alleles. In a later analysis, the rate of TCR association differed among HLA loci, with DRB1 alleles having the most associated TCRs and HLA-C alleles having the fewest. A further reported finding was that TCR beta sequences accurately predicted the HLA-A and HLA-B alleles for most subjects in the first cohort. Because the 87-base-pair reads could not distinguish some IMGT-functional V segments, including TRBV6-2 and TRBV6-3, those segments were excluded. A later analysis found that HLA-associated TCR beta chains were more clonally expanded and had lower generation probabilities than equally common non-associated chains. A later genetic analysis associated a missense DCLRE1C variant with V-gene and J-gene trimming of TCR beta chains, and an independent cohort replicated the association. For the cohort, immune exposure information was limited to CMV serostatus. In the study, some 180 TCR beta chains were listed as associated with cytomegalovirus.

CDR1 and CDR2 (MNHEY, SMNVEV) derive from the germline V gene (reference sequence). Trimming removed 4 bases from V and 7 bases from J; the gene matches leave 2 bases unexplained. The CDR3 runs 13 residues from the cysteine to the phenylalanine. The DNA shown is the 39-base CDR3, in frame from base 1. A word on this clone: This clone's antigen is unknown. No per-base quality is available; no much larger clone lies one base away.

The TCR originated in a woman aged 25 to 45 in good health and CMV-seronegative. The sequence joins TRBV27 to TRBJ2-1, and 9 bases in between align with TRBD1. Sequenced: PBMCs. This receptor carries the CDR3 CASSWTGENEQFF. In nucleotide form, the sequence is TGTGCCAGCAGTTGGACAGGGGAGAATGAGCAGTTCTTC.